The 24 T cell receptor beta chains reported below all come from one sample, sequenced in a study of a mutant IDH1 vaccine in newly diagnosed glioma. Sample time point: baseline, week 1 (first vaccination visit). Treatment meaning: pre-vaccination baseline after standard-of-care therapy. Assay used: immunoSEQ multiplex PCR; TCRdb lists only in-frame clones, some missing. Among tens of thousands of clones, approximately 92% were seen once, and the ten largest hold 2.6%. Source: PBMCs, taken from a glioma patient treated with radiotherapy, temozolomide or both. These receptor sequences come from a middle-aged man with glioma.

This clone was picked up a small number of times. J is TRBJ2-7 and V is TRBV2; no definite D call. From germline, CDR1 is SNHLY and CDR2 FYNNEI. The CDR3 has 14 residues. V lost 3 bases and J lost 0, with 9 bases in between. This CDR3 is CASSERALSYEQYF. CDR3 nucleotide sequence: TGTGCCAGCAGTGAGCGTGCCCTCTCCTACGAGCAGTACTTC.

This sequence joins TRBV28 and TRBJ2-1; tentative D call: TRBD2 (6 bases). Germline-derived CDR1 and CDR2 are MDHEN and SYDVKM. The CDR3 extends over 13 amino acids. The V end lost 6 bases, the J end lost 10 bases, and 16 bases lay between the germline ends. The DNA for the CDR3 is TGTGCCAGCAGCCTCGGGACTTCAGGCGAGCAGTTCTTC. Its translation is CASSLGTSGEQFF.

The chain employs TRBV6-6 and TRBJ2-2; D possibly matches TRBD1 or TRBD2 (5 bases each). The CDR3 runs 15 residues. Germline CDR1 is MNHNY and CDR2 is SVGAGI (reference sequence). V gave up 2 bases and J gave up 4 bases, with 11 bases separating them. The CDR3 protein is CASSYEGRSTGELFF. The CDR3 DNA sequence: TGTGCCAGCAGTTACGAGGGGAGATCCACCGGGGAGCTGTTTTTT.

V gene TRBV7-2 combines with J gene TRBJ2-7; D may match TRBD1 or TRBD2 (6 bases each). The CDR3 is 14 residues long. Trimming stripped 1 base from V and 3 bases from J, with 10 bases between. Per germline, CDR1 SGHTA and CDR2 FQGNSA. The DNA for the CDR3 is TGTGCCAGCAGCTTAGGGGGGGCGGTCTACGAGCAGTACTTC. It yields the protein CASSLGGAVYEQYF.

The chain is built from TRBV28 and TRBJ1-6, with D unresolved. The CDR3 runs 14 residues. V was trimmed by 5 bases and J by 14 bases, leaving 19 bases between them. The V gene's germline CDR1 is MDHEN and CDR2 SYDVKM. This CDR3 reads CASSPRSPKESLHF. The CDR3 DNA is TGTGCCAGCAGTCCCAGGTCCCCCAAGGAGTCCCTCCACTTT.

The J gene is TRBJ2-2, the V gene TRBV6-6, with TRBD2 matching over 7 bases. The CDR3 runs to 15 residues. Germline V gene lookup returns CDR1 MNHNY and CDR2 SVGAGI (reference sequence). J gave up 2 bases and V 2 bases, and 2 bases lay outside the gene matches. For the CDR3, the DNA is TGTGCCAGCAGTTACGGCGGGGGAAACACCGGGGAGCTGTTTTTT. Amino acids: CASSYGGGNTGELFF.

The CDR3 region is CASSYDNQPQHF. CDR3 in DNA: TGTGCCAGCAGCTACGACAATCAGCCCCAGCATTTT. V gene TRBV5-4 combines with J gene TRBJ1-5; D is uncertain. V lost 3 bases and J 3 bases, leaving 4 bases between the germline ends. Germline V lookup: CDR1 SGHNT, CDR2 YYREEE (reference sequence). The CDR3 is made up of 12 amino acids.

This chain uses TRBV10-2 with TRBJ2-5, with a weak D call TRBD2 (7 bases). Germline assignment: CDR1 WSHSY and CDR2 SAAADI. The CDR3 is 17 amino acids. V was shortened by 0 bases and J by 2 bases, with 16 bases between the two germline ends. CDR3 nucleotide sequence: TGCGCCAGCAGTGAGTCTGGAGGGGGGGGCTGGCAAGAGACCCAGTACTTC. Encoded protein: CASSESGGGGWQETQYF.

This clone showed up just a few times. V usage is TRBV4-2 and J usage is TRBJ1-2; D might be TRBD1 (5 bases). CDR1 and CDR2 from the germline V gene are LGHNA and YNFKEQ. V lost 4 bases to trimming and J lost 5 bases, with 11 bases between them. The CDR3 extends over 13 amino acids. The CDR3 loop reads CASSPYRGYGYTF. As DNA, the CDR3 is TGTGCCAGCAGCCCCTACCGGGGGTATGGCTACACCTTC.

J is TRBJ2-7 and V is TRBV7-2; 8 nucleotides align to TRBD1. The trim removed 4 bases at V and 5 bases at J, leaving 7 bases unmatched. The germline gives CDR1 SGHTA, CDR2 FQGNSA. This CDR3 region has 14 residues. DNA for the CDR3: TGTGCCAGCAGCTCCCGGACAGGGAGGAACGAGCAGTACTTC. It is translated as CASSSRTGRNEQYF.

The chain links TRBV11-2 to TRBJ2-4, with 15 bases matching TRBD2. The ends lost 5 bases at V and 5 bases at J; junction bases unmatched: 4. Looked up from germline, CDR1 is SGHAT and CDR2 is FQNNGV. This CDR3 comprises 16 residues. CDR3 amino acids: CASSPGTSGGQNIQYF. In DNA, the CDR3 is TGTGCCAGCAGCCCTGGGACTAGCGGGGGGCAAAACATTCAGTACTTC.

This chain uses TRBV6-5 with TRBJ1-5; TRBD1 might be the D (6 bases). The germline gives CDR1 MNHEY, CDR2 SVGAGI. The CDR3 spans 14 residues. The V gene lost 0 bases and the J gene lost 7 bases, with 10 bases spanning the gap. Here the CDR3 reads CASSYSGGQQPQHF. CDR3 bases: TGTGCCAGCAGTTACTCCGGGGGGCAGCAGCCCCAGCATTTT.

The chain employs TRBV6-5 and TRBJ1-2; D is undetermined. Trimming took off 0 bases at V and 4 bases at J, with 12 bases between the two ends. CDR1 is MNHEY and CDR2 is SVGAGI in the germline V gene. The length of the CDR3 is 15 residues. This CDR3 reads CASSYSAGFSYGYTF. The CDR3 DNA sequence: TGTGCCAGCAGTTACTCGGCGGGGTTTAGCTATGGCTACACCTTC.

The rearrangement links TRBV5-1 to TRBJ2-1, with a weak D call TRBD2 (6 bases). The CDR3 loop spans 14 amino acids. V gave up 4 bases and J gave up 7 bases, with 15 bases separating them. Germline CDR1 is SGHRS and CDR2 is YFSETQ. The CDR3: CASSRLPGRNEQFF. The CDR3 DNA sequence: TGCGCCAGCAGCAGACTTCCAGGGAGGAATGAGCAGTTCTTC. Looking up the rest from reference TRBV5-1 and TRBJ2-1 gives the full variable domain: KAGVTQTPRYLIKTRGQQVTLSCSPISGHRSVSWYQQTPGQGLQFLFEYFSETQRNKGNFPGRFSGRQFSNSRSEMNVSTLELGDSALYLCASSRLPGRNEQFFGPGTRLTVL.

The rearrangement joins TRBV4-1 to TRBJ2-1, with TRBD1 matching 9 bases. The CDR3 covers 16 residues. J was trimmed by 5 bases and V by 1 base; bases with no gene match: 6. The germline V gene has CDR1 MGHRA and CDR2 YSYEKL. The CDR3 loop reads CASSQGPGTGNNEQFF. CDR3 bases: TGCGCCAGCAGCCAAGGCCCCGGGACAGGGAACAATGAGCAGTTCTTC.

The chain carries TRBV11-2 and TRBJ1-2, with D possibly being TRBD1 (5 bases). The V end was cut by 5 bases, the J end by 8 bases, with 18 bases between. From germline, CDR1 is SGHAT and CDR2 FQNNGV. The CDR3 is 14 residues long. The DNA of the CDR3 is TGTGCCAGCAGCCCAGGGCAGTCCTCGACGGGCTACACCTTC. Translating it yields CASSPGQSSTGYTF.

This chain joins TRBV2 and TRBJ2-1, with TRBD1 matching 8 bases. Germline V lookup: CDR1 SNHLY, CDR2 FYNNEI. This CDR3 has 14 residues. The trim removed 8 bases at V and 6 bases at J, leaving 9 bases unmatched. Here the CDR3 DNA reads TGTGCCAGCCCGGGGCGGGACAGGATCAATGAGCAGTTCTTC. It codes for CASPGRDRINEQFF.

This clone was observed a handful of times. The CDR3 nucleotides read TGTGCCAGCAGCGAGTGGTCCCGGGACAGTTATGAAGCTTTCTTT. This codes for CASSEWSRDSYEAFF. The chain has TRBV2 and TRBJ1-1; 7 nucleotides match TRBD1. CDR3 length equals 15 residues. Per the germline V gene, CDR1 is SNHLY and CDR2 is FYNNEI. The trim removed 6 bases at V and 7 bases at J, leaving 14 bases unmatched.

V is TRBV2 and J is TRBJ1-6; D might be TRBD1 (5 bases). The CDR3 sequence is 15 residues long. Trimming pared 7 bases from V and 3 bases from J, leaving 13 bases between. Germline CDR1 and CDR2: SNHLY and FYNNEI. The CDR3 region has the DNA TGTGCCAGCACCGTAGACAGTAACTATAATTCACCCCTCCACTTT. It codes for CASTVDSNYNSPLHF.

The V call is TRBV27, the J call TRBJ1-5, with D possibly matching TRBD1 (6 bases). CDR1 and CDR2 from the germline V gene are MNHEY and SMNVEV (reference sequence). CDR3 length: 14 amino acids. V lost 3 bases and J lost 9, with 15 bases in between. The CDR3 region is CASSFDRMAGPQHF. For the CDR3, the DNA is TGTGCCAGCAGTTTTGACAGGATGGCGGGGCCCCAGCATTTT.

V and J are TRBV19 and TRBJ2-2; D perhaps matches TRBD2 (6 bases). The ends were cut back, 6 bases at V and 2 bases at J, with 16 bases in the middle. Germline V gene lookup returns CDR1 LNHDA and CDR2 SQIVND (reference sequence). This CDR3 has 16 amino acids. The CDR3 DNA sequence: TGTGCCAGTAGCAGGAAGACGGGAGTCAACACCGGGGAGCTGTTTTTT. Its translation: CASSRKTGVNTGELFF.

J is TRBJ1-2 and V is TRBV6-6, with a weak D call TRBD1 (5 bases). Germline loops: CDR1 MNHNY, CDR2 SVGAGI (reference sequence). Trimming shortened V by 1 base and J by 2 bases, and 11 bases separated the two germline ends. This CDR3 comprises 15 residues. This chain's CDR3 is CASSYLGEGNYGYTF. The CDR3 coding sequence is TGTGCCAGCAGTTACTTGGGGGAGGGAAACTATGGCTACACCTTC.

V gene TRBV29-1 combines with J gene TRBJ2-3, with TRBD1 matching over 10 bases. CDR3 length: 13 amino acids. After removal of 7 bases from V and 4 bases from J, the junction contained 5 bases not matched to a gene. Looked up from germline, CDR1 is SQVTM and CDR2 is ANQGSEA. The CDR3 DNA reads TGCAGCGGGAATGGACAGGGGGCAGATACGCAGTATTTT. Amino acids: CSGNGQGADTQYF.

This clone was detected once. Other DNA sequences within the sample encode an identical CDR3. J is TRBJ2-5 and V is TRBV18; no firm D call. The V gene lost 2 bases and the J gene lost 3 bases, with 7 bases spanning the gap. This CDR3 region has 13 residues. The germline V gene encodes CDR1 KGHSH and CDR2 LQKENI. The chain's CDR3 is CASSPGTEETQYF. The CDR3 region has the DNA TGTGCCAGCTCACCAGGCACAGAAGAGACCCAGTACTTC.